This T cell receptor (beta chain) is from a study of Ad26.COV2.S vaccination and SARS-CoV-2 variants. Treatment here: roughly 20 received Ad26.COV2.S at low or high dose, single or two shots; 5 received placebo; per-sample allocation not given. Following the first vaccine or placebo injection, samples were taken on day 63. The germline gives CDR1 MNHEY, CDR2 SVGAGI. The germline V and J ends were trimmed by 0 bases and 1 base, with 6 bases remaining between them. This CDR3 is built from 14 residues. The repertoire was sequenced with immunoSEQ multiplex PCR; TCRdb's copy has only in-frame clones and lacks some. The data show around 450,000 clones, approximately 92% seen once.

The TCR sequence derives from a person aged 18 to 65 who received the Ad26.COV2.S COVID-19 vaccine or a placebo. This material consisted of peripheral blood, taken in a trial of Ad26.COV2.S vaccine versus placebo. The chain has TRBV6-5 and TRBJ1-2; no reliable D call. CDR3 in DNA: TGTGCCAGCAGTTACTCGGCGGATAACTATGGCTACACCTTC. Translation: CASSYSADNYGYTF.